A selection of T cell receptor beta chains follows, all from one sample in a study of blood T cell repertoires in COVID-19. Here immunoSEQ multiplex PCR was the method, and the copy in TCRdb shows in-frame clones only, minus some. The sample holds 30,000 to 40,000 clones, 80% to 90% seen once. Sample: peripheral blood. The receptors were sampled from a human donor in a cohort sampled during active COVID-19. Both conserved end residues are part of each CDR3. D genes are given only for firm matches. Size is omitted from some rows. Given values are once, few, many or a class for expanded clones.

j_call d_call v_call cdr3_length clone_size cdr3_nt cdr3_aa
TRBJ2-2 NA TRBV2 14 NA TGTGCCAGCAGTGCTTTACAGGGCTCCGGGGAGCTGTTTTTT CASSALQGSGELFF
TRBJ1-4 NA TRBV27 16 NA TGTGCCAGCAGTCCCTTCCTTACAGGTGAGGTGAGGAAACTGTTTTTT CASSPFLTGEVRKLFF
TRBJ2-2 TRBD1 TRBV4-2 17 NA TGTGCCAGCAGCCATTCGGCGGGACAGGCCAACACCGGGGAGCTGTTTTTT CASSHSAGQANTGELFF
TRBJ1-5 NA TRBV6-1 15 NA TGTGCCAGCAGTGAAACGGGATCTGTCAATCAGCCCCAGCATTTT CASSETGSVNQPQHF
TRBJ2-7 NA TRBV21-1 18 NA TGTGCCAGCAGGGAGACTAGCGGGATAACGTTCGATTCCTACGAGCAGTACTTC CASRETSGITFDSYEQYF
TRBJ2-1 NA TRBV5-1 16 NA TGCGCCAGCAGCTTGTCCCTGACTAGTATGTACAATGAGCAGTTCTTC CASSLSLTSMYNEQFF
TRBJ1-1 TRBD1 TRBV28 16 NA TGTGCCAGCAGTTGGACAGGGGGCACGGTGAACACTGAAGCTTTCTTT CASSWTGGTVNTEAFF
TRBJ2-5 TRBD2 TRBV28 15 NA TGTGCCACGACCGAAAGCGGGAGCAGCCAAGAGACCCAGTACTTC CATTESGSSQETQYF
TRBJ1-1 NA TRBV2 12 NA TGTGCCAGCAGTGAACAGGGAACTGAAGCTTTCTTT CASSEQGTEAFF
TRBJ2-1 NA TRBV3-1/TRBV3-2 14 NA TGTGCCAGCAGCCAAGTTACCACAGGGATGGTGAAGTTCTTC CASSQVTTGMVKFF
TRBJ1-1 NA TRBV5-4 14 NA TGTGCCAGCGGGCTCGGGGGGATCGCCACTGAAGCTTTCTTT CASGLGGIATEAFF
TRBJ1-4 NA TRBV3-1/TRBV3-2 17 NA TGTGCCAGCAGCCAAGAGGGTGCGGGGAGTGTAAGGGAAAAACTGTTTTTT CASSQEGAGSVREKLFF
TRBJ2-7 NA TRBV6-6 16 NA TGTGCCAGCAGTTACCCCCGAGCGGGTAGCTCCTACGAGCAGTACTTC CASSYPRAGSSYEQYF
TRBJ2-3 NA TRBV18 14 NA TGTGCCAGCTCACCACCGGTAACTGCAGATACGCAGTATTTT CASSPPVTADTQYF
TRBJ2-7 NA TRBV27 13 once TGTGCCAGCAGTTTAGTGGGCACCTACGAGCAGTACTTC CASSLVGTYEQYF
TRBJ2-7 TRBD2 TRBV4-1 19 NA TGCGCCAGCAGCCCCGAGATAGCTAACCCTAGCGGGGGCCGCTACGAGCAGTACTTC CASSPEIANPSGGRYEQYF
TRBJ2-7 TRBD1 TRBV6-5 14 NA TGTGCCAGCAGCAGAACAGGGGGCTCCTACGAGCAGTACTTC CASSRTGGSYEQYF
TRBJ1-2 NA TRBV30 12 NA TGTGCCTGGAGTATGCTAGCGGATGGCTACACCTTC CAWSMLADGYTF
TRBJ2-2 TRBD1 TRBV7-9 14 NA TGTGCCCTAGACAGGGCCCGGAACACCGGGGAGCTGTTTTTT CALDRARNTGELFF
TRBJ2-1 NA TRBV9 15 NA TGTGCCAGCAGCCCCCGACTAGGAACCTACAATGAGCAGTTCTTC CASSPRLGTYNEQFF
TRBJ2-2 NA TRBV5-5 15 once TGTGCCAGCATGAACCAGATTTCGAACACCGGGGAGCTGTTTTTT CASMNQISNTGELFF
TRBJ2-1 TRBD2 TRBV30 18 NA TGTGCCTGGAGTGTACTTTCAGCCGGGACTAGCGGGAGAGTTGAGCAGTTCTTC CAWSVLSAGTSGRVEQFF
TRBJ1-6 TRBD1 TRBV7-6 16 NA TGTGCCAGCAGCCCTCTGGGGACAGGGGATAATTCACCCCTCCACTTT CASSPLGTGDNSPLHF
TRBJ2-3 TRBD2 TRBV11-2 15 NA TGTGCCAGCAGCATTGGGACTAGCAGCACAGATACGCAGTATTTT CASSIGTSSTDTQYF
TRBJ2-5 TRBD2 TRBV7-8 17 NA TGTGCCAGCAGCTTAGGTGGGATGGGAGTAGCGGGAGAGACCCAGTACTTC CASSLGGMGVAGETQYF